One and the same sample provided the 3 T cell receptor beta chains below, sequenced in a study of regulatory T cells in long-lasting Graves disease. The time point: persistent/refractory GD, antithyroid drugs over 5 years with positive TRAb. RNA from PBMCs was the source of the TCR library. Building of the TCR beta libraries involved iRepertoire HTBI primers and Arm-PCR of CDR3 regions. TCRdb re-analysed the multiplex PCR reads in MiXCR, keeping a single row per CDR3 protein. Here the sample spans about 290,000 distinct CDR3 sequences, more than 20% being singletons. The material sequenced was peripheral blood mononuclear cells (PBMCs), taken when the disease was refractory, from a patient treated with antithyroid drugs. The receptors derive from a female donor with Graves disease.

Worth noting for this clonotype: Only one base separates this from a far larger clonotype, so it likely reflects a read error. The chain has TRBV7-2 and TRBJ1-6; no clear D gene. V gave up 8 bases and J gave up 5 bases, with 16 bases separating them. Germline V gene sequence: CDR1 SGHTA, CDR2 FQGNSA. The CDR3 is made up of 15 amino acids. CDR3 nucleotides: TGTGCCAGCGGATTCGGGTGGATGGATAATTCACCCCTCCACTTT. Translating it yields CASGFGWMDNSPLHF.

This clonotype was picked up many times. The rearrangement joins TRBV28 to TRBJ2-7; TRBD1 matches 9 bases. This CDR3 comprises 16 residues. The ends lost 4 bases at V and 6 bases at J; junction bases unmatched: 13. CDR1 is MDHEN and CDR2 is SYDVKM in the germline V gene. CDR3 bases: TGTGCCAGCAGTTCTATTCGACAGGGGGTGGGGGTCGAGCAGTACTTC. Its protein is CASSSIRQGVGVEQYF.

This clonotype has only a few counts. This rearrangement joins TRBV29-1 to TRBJ2-1; 8 bases are shared with TRBD2. Germline-derived CDR1 and CDR2 are SQVTM and ANQGSEA. CDR3 size: 16 residues. The J segment lost 0 bases and the V segment lost 7 bases, leaving 11 bases of the junction unmatched. CDR3 bases: TGCAGCGCCGCGGGGGGCAACTACCCCTCCTACAATGAGCAGTTCTTC. Translating gives CSAAGGNYPSYNEQFF.